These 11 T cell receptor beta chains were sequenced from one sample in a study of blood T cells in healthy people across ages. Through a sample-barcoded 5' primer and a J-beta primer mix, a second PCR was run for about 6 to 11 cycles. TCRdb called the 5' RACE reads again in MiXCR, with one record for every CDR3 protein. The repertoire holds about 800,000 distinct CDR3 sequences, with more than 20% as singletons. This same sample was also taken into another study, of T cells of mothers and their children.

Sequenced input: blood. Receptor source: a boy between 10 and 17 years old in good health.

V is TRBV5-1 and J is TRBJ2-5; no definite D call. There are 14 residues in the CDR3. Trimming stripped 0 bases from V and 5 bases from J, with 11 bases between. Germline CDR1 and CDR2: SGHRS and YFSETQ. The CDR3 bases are TGCGCCAGCAGCTTGGACCGGCCAGGCGAGACCCAGTACTTC. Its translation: CASSLDRPGETQYF.

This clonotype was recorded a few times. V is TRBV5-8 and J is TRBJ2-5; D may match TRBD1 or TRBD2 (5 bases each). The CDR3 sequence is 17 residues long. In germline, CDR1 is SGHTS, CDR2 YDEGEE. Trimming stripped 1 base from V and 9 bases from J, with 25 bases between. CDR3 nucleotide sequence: TGTGCCAGCAGCTTGTTTGACGGTCGTGGGACCCAGACGTCCCAGTACTTC. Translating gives CASSLFDGRGTQTSQYF. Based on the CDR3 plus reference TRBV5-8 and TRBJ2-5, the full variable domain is EAGVTQSPTHLIKTRGQQATLRCSPISGHTSVYWYQQALGLGLQFLLWYDEGEERNRGNFPPRFSGRQFPNYSSELNVNALELEDSALYLCASSLFDGRGTQTSQYFGPGTRLLVL.

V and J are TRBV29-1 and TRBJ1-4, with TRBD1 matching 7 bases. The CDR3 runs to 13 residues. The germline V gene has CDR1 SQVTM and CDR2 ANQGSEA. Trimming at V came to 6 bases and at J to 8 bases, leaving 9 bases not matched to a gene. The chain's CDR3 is CSVHTGDEEKLFF. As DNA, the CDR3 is TGCAGCGTCCACACAGGGGACGAAGAAAAACTGTTTTTT.

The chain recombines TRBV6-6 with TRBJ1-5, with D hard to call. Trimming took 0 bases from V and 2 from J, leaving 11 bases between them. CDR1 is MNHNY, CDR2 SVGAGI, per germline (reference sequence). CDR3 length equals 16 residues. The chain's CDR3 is CASSYSVFTGNQPQHF. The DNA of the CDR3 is TGTGCCAGCAGTTACTCTGTATTTACGGGCAATCAGCCCCAGCATTTT.

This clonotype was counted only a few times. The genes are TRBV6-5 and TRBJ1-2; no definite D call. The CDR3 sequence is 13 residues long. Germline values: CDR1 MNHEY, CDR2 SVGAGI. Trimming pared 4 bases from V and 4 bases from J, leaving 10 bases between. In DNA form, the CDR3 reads TGTGCCAGCAGTTCTCGGACGTCCTATGGCTACACCTTC. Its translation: CASSSRTSYGYTF.

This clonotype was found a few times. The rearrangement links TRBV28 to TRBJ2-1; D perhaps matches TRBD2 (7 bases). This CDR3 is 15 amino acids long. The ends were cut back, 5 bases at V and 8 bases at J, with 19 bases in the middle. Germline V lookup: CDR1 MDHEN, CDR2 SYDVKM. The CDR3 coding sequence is TGTGCCAGCAGTCCCCCAACCGAAGGGGGGGATGAGCAGTTCTTC. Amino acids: CASSPPTEGGDEQFF. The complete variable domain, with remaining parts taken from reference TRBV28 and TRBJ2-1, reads DVKVTQSSRYLVKRTGEKVFLECVQDMDHENMFWYRQDPGLGLRLIYFSYDVKMKEKGDIPEGYSVSREKKERFSLILESASTNQTSMYLCASSPPTEGGDEQFFGPGTRLTVL.

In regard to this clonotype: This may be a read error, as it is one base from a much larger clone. CDR3 nucleotide sequence: TGCGCCAGAAGCTCAGGGGATTACACAGATACGCAGTATTTT. Translated, it gives CARSSGDYTDTQYF. The chain is built from TRBV5-1 and TRBJ2-3; tentative D call: TRBD1 (6 bases). This CDR3 spans 14 amino acids. Germline CDR1 and CDR2: SGHRS and YFSETQ.

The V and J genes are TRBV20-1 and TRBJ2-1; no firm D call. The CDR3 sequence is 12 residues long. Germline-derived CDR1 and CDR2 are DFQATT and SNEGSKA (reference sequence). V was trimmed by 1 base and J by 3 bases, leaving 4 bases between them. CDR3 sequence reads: CSARGNYNEQFF. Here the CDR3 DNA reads TGCAGTGCTAGAGGGAACTACAATGAGCAGTTCTTC.

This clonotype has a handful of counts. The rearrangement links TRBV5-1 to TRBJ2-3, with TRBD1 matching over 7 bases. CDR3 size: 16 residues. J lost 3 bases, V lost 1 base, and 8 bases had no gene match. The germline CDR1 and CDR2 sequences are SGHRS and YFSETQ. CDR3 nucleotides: TGCGCCAGCAGCTTGTTCGGGACAGCCGATACAGATACGCAGTATTTT. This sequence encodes CASSLFGTADTDTQYF.

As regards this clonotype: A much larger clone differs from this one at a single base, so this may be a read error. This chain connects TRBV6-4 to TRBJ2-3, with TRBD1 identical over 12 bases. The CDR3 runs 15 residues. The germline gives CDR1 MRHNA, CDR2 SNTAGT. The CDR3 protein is CASSDSGQGADTRYF. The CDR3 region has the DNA TGTGCCAGCAGTGACTCGGGACAGGGGGCAGATACGCGGTATTTT.

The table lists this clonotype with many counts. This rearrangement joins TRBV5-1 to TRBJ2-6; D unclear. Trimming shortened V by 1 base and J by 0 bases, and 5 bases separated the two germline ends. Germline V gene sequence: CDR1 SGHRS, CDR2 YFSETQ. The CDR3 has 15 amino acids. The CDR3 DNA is TGCGCCAGCAGCTTGTGGGACTCTGGGGCCAACGTCCTGACTTTC. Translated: CASSLWDSGANVLTF. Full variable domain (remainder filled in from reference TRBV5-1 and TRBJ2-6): KAGVTQTPRYLIKTRGQQVTLSCSPISGHRSVSWYQQTPGQGLQFLFEYFSETQRNKGNFPGRFSGRQFSNSRSEMNVSTLELGDSALYLCASSLWDSGANVLTFGAGSRLTVL.